This note documents a single TCR beta chain sequence. Profiling relied on immunoSEQ multiplex PCR, and the TCRdb table lists in-frame clones only, not all of them. The sample lists about 300,000 clones, about 90% seen once, with 1.5% to 2% in the top ten. These data are taken from a study of blood T cell repertoires in COVID-19. Study in general: Samples came from the United States, Italy and Spain, spanning acute and convalescent COVID-19.

The germline V gene encodes CDR1 LNHDA and CDR2 SQIVND (reference sequence). Trimming took off 4 bases at V and 2 bases at J, with 15 bases between the two ends. This CDR3 spans 16 amino acids. This clonotype originated in a woman aged 25 to 45 with COVID-19, enrolled during active disease. The sequenced material came from peripheral blood. The rearrangement joins TRBV19 to TRBJ1-5; D is unclear. The CDR3 region is CASSTEEGWGNQPQHF. Here the CDR3 DNA reads TGTGCCAGTAGTACCGAAGAGGGCTGGGGCAATCAGCCCCAGCATTTT.